The T cell receptor (beta chain) under discussion was sequenced for a study of regulatory dendritic cells for organ transplantation. General study findings and limits: Mature dendritic cells appeared to drive more memory CD8+ clonal expansion than regulatory ones. The most alloreactive TCR clonotypes were found in resting memory CD8+ cells. Memory CD8+ T cells were the most oligoclonal; naive cells were highly diverse.

Notes on this clone: Its antigen is still unknown.

Trimming took 7 bases from V and 7 from J; bases not matched to a gene: 13. CDR3 size: 15 residues. Looked up from germline, CDR1 is SGHRS and CDR2 is YFSETQ. Allogeneic regulatory or mature dendritic cells were co-cultured for 5 days with CFSE-labeled sorted T cells at 1:10. FACS sorted CD4+ or CD8+ T cells into CD45RA+ naive and CD45RO+ memory. Sequencing was performed with immunoSEQ multiplex PCR; in TCRdb, only in-frame clones are kept and a portion is missing. The sample consists of 7,500 to 8,500 clones, about two thirds of them appearing once. The sequenced sample was memory CD4+ T cells from blood cultured with dendritic cells. Subset meaning: CD45RO+ memory T cells. This TCR was recovered from a human donor in good health. The rearrangement joins TRBV5-1 to TRBJ2-2; 7 nucleotides align to TRBD1. CDR3 residues: CASSRTGVYDGELFF. As DNA, the CDR3 is TGCGCCAGCTCCCGGACAGGTGTATATGACGGGGAGCTGTTTTTT.